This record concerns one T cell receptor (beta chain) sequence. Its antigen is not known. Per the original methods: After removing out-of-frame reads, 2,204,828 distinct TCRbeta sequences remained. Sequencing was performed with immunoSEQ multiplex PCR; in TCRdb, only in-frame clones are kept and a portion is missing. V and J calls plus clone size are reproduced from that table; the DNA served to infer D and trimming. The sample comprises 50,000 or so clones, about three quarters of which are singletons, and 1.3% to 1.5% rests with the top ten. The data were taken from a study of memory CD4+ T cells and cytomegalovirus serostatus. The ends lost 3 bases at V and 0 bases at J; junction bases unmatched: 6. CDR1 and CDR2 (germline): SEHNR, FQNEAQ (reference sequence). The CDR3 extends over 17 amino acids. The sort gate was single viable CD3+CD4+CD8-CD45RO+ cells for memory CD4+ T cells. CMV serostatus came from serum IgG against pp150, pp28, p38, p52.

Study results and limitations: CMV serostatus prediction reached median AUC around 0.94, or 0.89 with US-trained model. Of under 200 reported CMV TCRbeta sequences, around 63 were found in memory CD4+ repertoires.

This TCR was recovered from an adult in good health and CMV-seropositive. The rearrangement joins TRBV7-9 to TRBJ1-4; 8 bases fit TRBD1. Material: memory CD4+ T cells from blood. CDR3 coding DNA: TGTGCCAGCAGCTTCCCGGGACAGGCCCCAACTAATGAAAAACTGTTTTTT. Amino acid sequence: CASSFPGQAPTNEKLFF.